The 5 T cell receptor beta chains listed next were all sequenced from one sample in a study of shared clonotypes between healthy human individuals. TCRdb's table, derived via immunoSEQ multiplex PCR, lists solely in-frame clones and lacks some. Of roughly 2.5 million clones in the sample, over 85% were seen once. The sequenced material came from naive CD4+ T cells sorted from blood. As for subset: CD45RA+ positively selected. All receptors derive from a man in his late teens or twenties in good health.

For the CDR3, the DNA is TGTGCCAGCAGTTTAGCACCGTGGAATTCACCCCTCCACTTT. Translation gives CASSLAPWNSPLHF. J is TRBJ1-6 and V is TRBV27; D gene unclear. Germline CDR1 reads MNHEY; CDR2 reads SMNVEV (reference sequence). This CDR3 is built from 14 residues. The V end lost 2 bases, the J end lost 7 bases, and 9 bases lay between the germline ends.

The chain employs TRBV9 and TRBJ1-4, with 7 bases fitting TRBD1. After removal of 4 bases from V and 4 bases from J, the junction contained 7 bases not matched to a gene. This CDR3 is 15 amino acids long. Germline CDR1 is SGDLS and CDR2 is YYNGEE. The CDR3, as DNA: TGTGCCAGCAGCCCTGGGGGGACAGTTAATGAAAAACTGTTTTTT. Translated: CASSPGGTVNEKLFF.

The genes are TRBV5-1 and TRBJ2-3; D is undetermined. CDR1 and CDR2 from the germline V gene are SGHRS and YFSETQ. Trimming removed 6 bases from V and 2 bases from J, with 10 bases in between. The CDR3 consists of 13 residues. The CDR3 loop is CASKHISTDTQYF. CDR3 nucleotides: TGCGCCAGCAAACACATCTCCACAGATACGCAGTATTTT.

The chain recombines TRBV7-2 with TRBJ2-3, with a weak D call TRBD2 (5 bases). The V end lost 0 bases, the J end lost 0 bases, and 7 bases lay between the germline ends. This CDR3 region has 15 residues. Germline CDR1 and CDR2: SGHTA and FQGNSA. CDR3 sequence reads: CASSLAAESTDTQYF. The CDR3 nucleotides are TGTGCCAGCAGCTTAGCAGCGGAGAGCACAGATACGCAGTATTTT.

V gene TRBV5-4 combines with J gene TRBJ2-1; 11 nucleotides line up with TRBD2. The junction had 4 bases not matched to a gene; V was cut back by 0 bases and J by 2 bases. The germline V gene encodes CDR1 SGHNT and CDR2 YYREEE (reference sequence). CDR3 length equals 17 residues. CDR3 in DNA: TGTGCCAGCAGCTTGGCGCTACTAGCGGGAGCCTACAATGAGCAGTTCTTC. Translation: CASSLALLAGAYNEQFF.